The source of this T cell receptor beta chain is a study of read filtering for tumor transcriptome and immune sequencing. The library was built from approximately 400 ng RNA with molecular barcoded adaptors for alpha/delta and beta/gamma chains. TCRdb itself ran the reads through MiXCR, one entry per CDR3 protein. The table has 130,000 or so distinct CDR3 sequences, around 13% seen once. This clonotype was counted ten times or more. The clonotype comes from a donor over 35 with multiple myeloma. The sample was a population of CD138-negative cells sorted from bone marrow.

The DNA for the CDR3 is TGTGCTTCGCAAAGGCGGGGAGAGCAGTTCTTC. Amino acid sequence: CASQRRGEQFF. V gene TRBV6-1 combines with J gene TRBJ2-1; a weak D match, TRBD2 (6 bases). The CDR3 contains 11 residues. Germline V gene lookup returns CDR1 MNHNS and CDR2 SASEGT.